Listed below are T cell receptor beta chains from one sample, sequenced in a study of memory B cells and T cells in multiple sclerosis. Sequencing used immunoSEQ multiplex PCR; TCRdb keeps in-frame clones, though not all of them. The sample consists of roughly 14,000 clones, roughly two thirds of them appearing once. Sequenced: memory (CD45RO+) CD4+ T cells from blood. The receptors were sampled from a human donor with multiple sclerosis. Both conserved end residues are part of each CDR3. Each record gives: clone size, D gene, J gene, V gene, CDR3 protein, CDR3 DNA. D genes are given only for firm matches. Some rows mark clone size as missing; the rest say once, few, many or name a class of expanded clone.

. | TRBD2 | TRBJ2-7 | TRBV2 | CASRLAGVSQQYF | TGTGCCAGTCGCCTAGCGGGAGTATCCCAGCAGTACTTC
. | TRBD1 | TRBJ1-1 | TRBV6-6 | CASNRGTGGTEAFF | TGTGCCAGCAATCGGGGGACAGGGGGCACTGAAGCTTTCTTT
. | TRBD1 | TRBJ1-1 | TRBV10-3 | CAISGQGRAGTEAFF | TGTGCCATCAGTGGACAGGGAAGGGCTGGAACTGAAGCTTTCTTT
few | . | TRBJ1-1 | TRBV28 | CASSSQLTGRNTEAFF | TGTGCCAGCAGTTCTCAACTCACAGGGAGGAACACTGAAGCTTTCTTT
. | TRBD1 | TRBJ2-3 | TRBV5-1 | CASSYGTGGFPSTDTQYF | TGCGCCAGCAGCTACGGGACAGGGGGCTTCCCCAGCACAGATACGCAGTATTTT
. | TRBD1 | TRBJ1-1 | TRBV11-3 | CASSLGTGQSAFF | TGTGCCAGCAGCTTAGGCACGGGACAGAGCGCTTTCTTT
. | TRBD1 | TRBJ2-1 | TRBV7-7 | CASSKGQGGEQFF | TGTGCCAGCAGCAAAGGACAGGGGGGTGAGCAGTTCTTC
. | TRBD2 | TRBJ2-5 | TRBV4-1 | CASSRLLAAQETQYF | TGCGCCAGCAGCCGACTACTAGCGGCCCAAGAGACCCAGTACTTC
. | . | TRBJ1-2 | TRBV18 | CASSRETDRYTF | TGTGCCAGCTCCCGGGAGACCGATCGCTACACCTTC
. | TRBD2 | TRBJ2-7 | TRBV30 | CAWSGLAGFTYEQYF | TGTGCCTGGAGTGGACTAGCGGGATTTACCTACGAGCAGTACTTC
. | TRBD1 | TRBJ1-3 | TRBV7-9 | CASSLADRGNTIYF | TGTGCCAGCAGCTTAGCGGACAGGGGAAACACCATATATTTT
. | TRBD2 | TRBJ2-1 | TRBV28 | CASPPGLFDKFF | TGTGCCAGCCCCCCGGGACTATTTGATAAGTTCTTC
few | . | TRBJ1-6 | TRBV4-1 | CASSQEPGPNNSPLHF | TGCGCCAGCAGCCAAGAGCCAGGGCCCAATAATTCACCCCTCCACTTT
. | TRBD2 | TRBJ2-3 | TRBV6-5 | CASRPLARSTDTQYF | TGTGCCAGCAGACCACTAGCGCGGAGCACAGATACGCAGTATTTT
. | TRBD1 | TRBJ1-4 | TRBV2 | CASRQGATNEKLFF | TGTGCCAGCAGGCAGGGGGCAACTAATGAAAAACTGTTTTTT
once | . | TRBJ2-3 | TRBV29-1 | CSVSRGASTDTQYF | TGCAGCGTTAGTCGGGGGGCGAGCACAGATACGCAGTATTTT
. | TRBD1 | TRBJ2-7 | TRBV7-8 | CASSLGQGQYEQYF | TGTGCCAGCAGCTTAGGACAGGGGCAATACGAGCAGTACTTC
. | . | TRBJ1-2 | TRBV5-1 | CASSLASGVGYTF | TGCGCCAGCAGCTTGGCCTCGGGGGTTGGCTACACCTTC
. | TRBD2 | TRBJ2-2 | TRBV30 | CAWTSGTFTGELFF | TGTGCCTGGACTAGCGGTACCTTCACCGGGGAGCTGTTTTTT
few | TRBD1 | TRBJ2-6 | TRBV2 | CASSPTGVGANVLTF | TGTGCCAGCAGCCCCACAGGGGTGGGGGCCAACGTCCTGACTTTC
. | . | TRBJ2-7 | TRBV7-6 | CASSSSPSRLEQYF | TGTGCCAGCAGCTCCTCCCCCTCGCGTTTAGAGCAGTACTTC
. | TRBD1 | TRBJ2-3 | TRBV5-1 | CASSSVGGPGGSTDTQYF | TGCGCCAGCAGCTCGGTAGGGGGCCCGGGTGGAAGCACAGATACGCAGTATTTT
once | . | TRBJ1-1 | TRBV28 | CASSLPGAITEAFF | TGTGCCAGCAGTTTGCCAGGGGCCATCACTGAAGCTTTCTTT
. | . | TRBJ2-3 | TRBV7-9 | CAGTGVSTDTQYF | TGTGCCGGGACGGGGGTCAGCACAGATACGCAGTATTTT
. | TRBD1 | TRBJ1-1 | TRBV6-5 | CASSLGQGRGNTEAFF | TGTGCCAGCAGTTTGGGACAGGGTAGGGGGAACACTGAAGCTTTCTTT
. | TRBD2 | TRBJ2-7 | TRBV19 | CASRDSGTYEQYF | TGTGCCAGTAGAGATAGCGGGACCTACGAGCAGTACTTC
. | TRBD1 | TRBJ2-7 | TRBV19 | CASSISGGGYEQYF | TGTGCCAGTAGTATATCAGGGGGCGGCTACGAGCAGTACTTC
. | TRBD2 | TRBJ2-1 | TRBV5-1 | CASSLGGTSGGYNEQFF | TGCGCCAGCAGCTTGGGTGGGACTAGCGGGGGTTACAATGAGCAGTTCTTC
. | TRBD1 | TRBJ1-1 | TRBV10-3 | CAISPSYRGEAFF | TGTGCCATCAGTCCTAGCTACAGGGGTGAAGCTTTCTTT
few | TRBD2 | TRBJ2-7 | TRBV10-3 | CAISDLAGSYEQYF | TGTGCCATCAGTGATTTAGCGGGGTCCTACGAGCAGTACTTC
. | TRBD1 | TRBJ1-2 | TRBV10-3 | CAIRKGTGVHGYTF | TGTGCCATCAGAAAGGGGACAGGGGTCCATGGCTACACCTTC
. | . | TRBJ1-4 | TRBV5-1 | CASSPAQDRMGEKLFF | TGCGCCAGCAGCCCGGCCCAGGACAGAATGGGTGAAAAACTGTTTTTT
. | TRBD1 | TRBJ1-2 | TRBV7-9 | CASSRQGGYTF | TGTGCCAGCAGTCGACAGGGCGGCTACACCTTC
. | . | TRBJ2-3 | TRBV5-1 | CASSPGQRGTDTQYF | TGCGCCAGCAGCCCGGGGCAGCGGGGCACAGATACGCAGTATTTT
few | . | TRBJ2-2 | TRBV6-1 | CASSDGFHGELFF | TGTGCCAGCAGTGACGGTTTTCACGGGGAGCTGTTTTTT
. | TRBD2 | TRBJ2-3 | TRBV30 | CAWSRAAGVTDTQYF | TGTGCCTGGAGCCGAGCGGCGGGAGTTACAGATACGCAGTATTTT
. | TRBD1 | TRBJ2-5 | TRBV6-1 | CASSGRRLATGGSATQYF | TGTGCCAGCAGTGGTCGCCGTCTAGCGACAGGGGGCAGCGCGACCCAGTACTTC
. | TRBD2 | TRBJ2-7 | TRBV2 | CASSLNSGGEQYF | TGTGCCAGCAGTCTCAATAGCGGGGGCGAGCAGTACTTC
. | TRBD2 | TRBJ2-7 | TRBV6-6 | CASRGGGASYEQYF | TGTGCCAGCAGGGGCGGGGGGGCAAGTTACGAGCAGTACTTC
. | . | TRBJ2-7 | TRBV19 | CASRTGYEQYF | TGTGCCAGTAGAACAGGCTACGAGCAGTACTTC
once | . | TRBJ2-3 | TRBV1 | CTSSQPGGKRGGTDTQYF | TGCACCAGCAGCCAACCCGGGGGGAAGCGGGGGGGCACAGATACGCAGTATTTT
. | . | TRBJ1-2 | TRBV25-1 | CASSEPNDRNGYTF | TGTGCCAGCAGTGAGCCAAATGACAGAAACGGCTACACCTTC
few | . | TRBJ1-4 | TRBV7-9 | CASSQGGGVGEKLFF | TGTGCCAGCAGCCAAGGCGGGGGCGTAGGAGAAAAACTGTTTTTT
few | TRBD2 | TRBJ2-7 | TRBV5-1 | CASNPSGRGGEQYF | TGCGCCAGCAACCCTAGCGGGAGGGGTGGGGAGCAGTACTTC
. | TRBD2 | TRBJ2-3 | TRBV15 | CATSADRGGNTQYF | TGTGCCACCAGCGCGGACCGGGGGGGCAATACGCAGTATTTT